The source of this T cell receptor (beta chain) is a study of cytomegalovirus exposure and HLA in healthy donors. Comment on this clone: Antigen: not known.

General study results and limits: In a later analysis, most CMV-associated TCR beta chains appeared HLA-restricted.

The PCR used 60 Vbeta and 13 Jbeta primers. Measured with immunoSEQ multiplex PCR; TCRdb has only the in-frame clones, and not every one. The sample consists of about 57,000 clones, roughly four fifths of them appearing once. The sample was PBMCs. The sequence came from a man between 25 and 39 years old in good health and CMV-seronegative.

The DNA of the CDR3 is TGTGCCAGCAGCCCGGGACAGGGGTTTCACTATGGCTACACCTTC. As protein: CASSPGQGFHYGYTF. This chain links TRBV7-9 with TRBJ1-2; 10 nucleotides match TRBD1. Trimming removed 5 bases from V and 3 bases from J; junction bases left unmatched: 6. The CDR3 is 15 amino acids. The germline V gene has CDR1 SEHNR and CDR2 FQNEAQ (reference sequence).